The present T cell receptor beta chain was sequenced within a study of shared T cell receptors in the human thymus (dated by TCRdb to 2020 to 2022). Context from the whole study: The study investigated the way shared, self-reactive T-cell receptor alpha chains are produced in the human thymus.

The sample holds a few counts of this clone. What this receptor recognizes is not known. No much larger clone exists at a distance of one base, and base qualities are not known. Library preparation was by the immunoSEQ multiplex PCR assay. The clones in this table, taken by TCRdb from immuneACCESS, are in-frame only. Not every clone is retained; where verified, under half of the shortfall comes from an unresolved V gene, and the cause of the rest is unknown. The sample yields fewer than 700,000 clones; approximately 88% were counted once. Approximately 0.01% of the sample lies in the top ten. The same data also went into a second study, on human thymus T cells. Per the second study: In Finland, the donors were immunologically healthy infants who were having open corrective cardiac surgery for congenital heart defects. Thymus tissue was obtained as surgical resects removed during corrective cardiac surgery. Usage of V and J gene segments appeared to be biased in both the thymic and the peripheral blood repertoires. Highly overlapping thymic TCR repertoires among unrelated individuals were reported in the related research. The study characterized TCR alpha and beta repertoires from fewer than 10 infant thymus samples and a few related peripheral blood samples. The infant donors were roughly 6 to 250 days old, and the cohort included more than five males and a couple of females. After being mechanically released from the tissue, thymocytes were kept at -70 degrees C in pellets of about 10-33 million cells. A QIAsymphony instrument was used to extract genomic DNA from frozen cell pellets. TCRB and TCRAD loci were amplified from a standardized quantity of quality-controlled genomic DNA using the immunoSEQ multiplex PCR assay. The amplicons covered the V(D)J region and were long enough to include the CDR3 and to identify the V and J genes. Amplicon sequencing was performed on an Illumina platform through the commercial immunoSEQ service. Primer bias and sequencing errors were corrected using previously described methods, and TCRAD and TCRB definitions followed the IMGT database. Analysis of the repertoires was done with immunoSEQ Analyzer 3.0 and VDJTools and included basic statistics, V/J segment usage, diversity estimates, rarefaction and pairwise overlap. Diversity was estimated with Chao1, ChaoE, Efron-Thisted, Shannon and inverse Simpson indices, and also on datasets down-sampled to the smallest sample. Repertoire overlap used strict matching of CDR3 nucleotide sequence, V gene and J gene, with Jaccard-based multidimensional scaling clustering. On average, thymus samples gave roughly 800,000 unique TCRB clonotypes, whereas blood samples gave about 84,000.

The sequenced material came from thymocytes. The source of this sequence is a boy younger than two with a congenital heart defect. Donor details come from another sample of the same person, matched by shared clones.

The DNA sequence is TGTGCCTGGCTACTAGCGGGAGCCGGGGATGAGCAGTTCTTC. This yields the protein CAWLLAGAGDEQFF. This receptor chain uses TRBV30 and TRBJ2-1; 11 nucleotides in the junction match TRBD2. Taken from cysteine to phenylalanine, the CDR3 has 14 residues. CDR3 DNA only is kept here, 42 bases in frame from base 1. V loses 5 bases at its end and J loses 8 bases; junction bases beyond the gene matches: 8. Taken from the germline V gene (reference sequence), the CDR1 and CDR2 loops are GTSNPN and SVGIG.